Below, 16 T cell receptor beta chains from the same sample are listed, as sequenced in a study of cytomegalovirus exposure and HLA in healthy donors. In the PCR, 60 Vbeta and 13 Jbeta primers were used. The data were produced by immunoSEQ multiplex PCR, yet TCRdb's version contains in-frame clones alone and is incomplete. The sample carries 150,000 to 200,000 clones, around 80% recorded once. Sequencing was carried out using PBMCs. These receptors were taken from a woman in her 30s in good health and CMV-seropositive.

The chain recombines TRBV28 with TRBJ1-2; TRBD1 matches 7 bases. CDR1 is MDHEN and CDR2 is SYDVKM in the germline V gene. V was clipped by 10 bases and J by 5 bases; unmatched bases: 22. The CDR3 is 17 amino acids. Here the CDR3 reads CATKPTGMDSYLYGYTF. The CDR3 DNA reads TGTGCCACCAAACCGACAGGGATGGACTCTTACCTTTATGGCTACACCTTC.

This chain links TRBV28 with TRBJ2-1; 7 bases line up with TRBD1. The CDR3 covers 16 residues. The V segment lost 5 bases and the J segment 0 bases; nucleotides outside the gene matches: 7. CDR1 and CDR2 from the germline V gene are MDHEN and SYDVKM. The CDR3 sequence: CASSVRTGLSYNEQFF. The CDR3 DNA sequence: TGTGCCAGCAGTGTCAGGACAGGCCTCTCCTACAATGAGCAGTTCTTC.

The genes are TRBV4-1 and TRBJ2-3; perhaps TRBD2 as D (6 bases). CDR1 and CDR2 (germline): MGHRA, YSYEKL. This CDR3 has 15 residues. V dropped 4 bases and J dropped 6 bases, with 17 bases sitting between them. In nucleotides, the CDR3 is TGCGCCAGCAGCCTAGCTTTAGCGGTTCAGGATACGCAGTATTTT. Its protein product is CASSLALAVQDTQYF.

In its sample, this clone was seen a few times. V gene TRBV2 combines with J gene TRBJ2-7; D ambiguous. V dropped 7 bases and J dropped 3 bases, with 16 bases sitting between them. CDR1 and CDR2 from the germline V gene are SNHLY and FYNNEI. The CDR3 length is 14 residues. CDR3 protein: CASNPGDVFYEQYF. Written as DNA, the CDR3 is TGTGCCAGCAACCCCGGAGACGTTTTCTACGAGCAGTACTTC.

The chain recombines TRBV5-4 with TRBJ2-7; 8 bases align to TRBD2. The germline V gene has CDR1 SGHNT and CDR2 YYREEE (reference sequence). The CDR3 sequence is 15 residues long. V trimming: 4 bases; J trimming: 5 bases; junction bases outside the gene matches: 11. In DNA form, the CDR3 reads TGTGCCAGCAGCACTCCAGCGGGAGTGGGCCACGAGCAGTACTTC. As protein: CASSTPAGVGHEQYF.

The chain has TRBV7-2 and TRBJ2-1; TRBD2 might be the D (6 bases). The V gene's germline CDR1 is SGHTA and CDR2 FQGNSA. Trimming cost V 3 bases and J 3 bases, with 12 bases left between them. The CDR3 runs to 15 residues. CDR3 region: CASSFGLPDYNEQFF. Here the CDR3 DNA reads TGTGCCAGCAGCTTCGGACTACCGGACTACAATGAGCAGTTCTTC.

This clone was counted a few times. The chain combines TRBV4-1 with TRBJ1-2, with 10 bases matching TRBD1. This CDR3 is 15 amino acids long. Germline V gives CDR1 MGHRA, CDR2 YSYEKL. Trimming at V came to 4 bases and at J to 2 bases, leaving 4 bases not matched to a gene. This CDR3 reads CASSRGQGENYGYTF. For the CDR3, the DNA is TGCGCCAGCAGCCGAGGACAGGGGGAGAACTATGGCTACACCTTC.

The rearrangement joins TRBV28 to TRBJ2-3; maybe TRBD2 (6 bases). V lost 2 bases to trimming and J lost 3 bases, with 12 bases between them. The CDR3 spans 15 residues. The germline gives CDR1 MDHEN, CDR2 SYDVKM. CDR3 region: CASSLDVRGTDTQYF. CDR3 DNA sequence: TGTGCCAGCAGTTTAGACGTACGGGGGACAGATACGCAGTATTTT. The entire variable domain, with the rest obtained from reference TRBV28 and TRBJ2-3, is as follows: DVKVTQSSRYLVKRTGEKVFLECVQDMDHENMFWYRQDPGLGLRLIYFSYDVKMKEKGDIPEGYSVSREKKERFSLILESASTNQTSMYLCASSLDVRGTDTQYFGPGTRLTVL.

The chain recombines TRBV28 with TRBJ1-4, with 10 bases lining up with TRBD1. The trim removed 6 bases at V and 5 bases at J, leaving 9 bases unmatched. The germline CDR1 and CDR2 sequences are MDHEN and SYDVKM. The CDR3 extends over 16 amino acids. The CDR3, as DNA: TGTGCCAGCAGCGTGACAGGGGGCGCCTCCAATGAAAAACTGTTTTTT. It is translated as CASSVTGGASNEKLFF.

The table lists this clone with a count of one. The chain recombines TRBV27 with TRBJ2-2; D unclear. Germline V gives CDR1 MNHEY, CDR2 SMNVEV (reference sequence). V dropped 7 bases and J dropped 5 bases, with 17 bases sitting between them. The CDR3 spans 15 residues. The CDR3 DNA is TGTGCCAGCAAAAACCACGTCTGGCGGACCGGGGAGCTGTTTTTT. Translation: CASKNHVWRTGELFF.

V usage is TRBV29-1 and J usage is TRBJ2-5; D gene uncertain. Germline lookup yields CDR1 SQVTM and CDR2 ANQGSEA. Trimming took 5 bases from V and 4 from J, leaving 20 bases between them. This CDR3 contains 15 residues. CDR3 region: CSVTNSWQPGETQYF. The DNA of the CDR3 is TGCAGCGTTACTAATTCTTGGCAGCCGGGAGAGACCCAGTACTTC. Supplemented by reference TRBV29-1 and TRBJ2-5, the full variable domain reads SAVISQKPSRDICQRGTSLTIQCQVDSQVTMMFWYRQQPGQSLTLIATANQGSEATYESGFVIDKFPISRPNLTFSTLTVSNMSPEDSSIYLCSVTNSWQPGETQYFGPGTRLLVL.

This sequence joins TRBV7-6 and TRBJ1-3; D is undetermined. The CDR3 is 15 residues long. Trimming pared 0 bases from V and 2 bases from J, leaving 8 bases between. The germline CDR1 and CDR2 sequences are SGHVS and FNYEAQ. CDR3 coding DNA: TGTGCCAGCAGCTTAGCGACGGGGACTGGAAACACCATATATTTT. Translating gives CASSLATGTGNTIYF.

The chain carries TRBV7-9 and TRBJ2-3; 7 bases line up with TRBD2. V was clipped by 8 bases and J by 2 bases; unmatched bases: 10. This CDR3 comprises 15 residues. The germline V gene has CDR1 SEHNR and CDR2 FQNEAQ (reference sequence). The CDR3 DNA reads TGTGCCAGCCTTACAACTAGCGACACCACAGATACGCAGTATTTT. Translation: CASLTTSDTTDTQYF.

CDR3 sequence (DNA): TGCGCCAGCAGCATGCTAGCGGGGTCGAATGAGCAGTTCTTC. Translation: CASSMLAGSNEQFF. The chain links TRBV5-1 to TRBJ2-1, with TRBD2 matching 9 bases. V was clipped by 4 bases and J by 7 bases; unmatched bases: 6. CDR1 and CDR2 (germline): SGHRS, YFSETQ. The CDR3 sequence is 14 residues long. Together with reference TRBV5-1 and TRBJ2-1, the CDR3 gives the full variable domain: KAGVTQTPRYLIKTRGQQVTLSCSPISGHRSVSWYQQTPGQGLQFLFEYFSETQRNKGNFPGRFSGRQFSNSRSEMNVSTLELGDSALYLCASSMLAGSNEQFFGPGTRLTVL.

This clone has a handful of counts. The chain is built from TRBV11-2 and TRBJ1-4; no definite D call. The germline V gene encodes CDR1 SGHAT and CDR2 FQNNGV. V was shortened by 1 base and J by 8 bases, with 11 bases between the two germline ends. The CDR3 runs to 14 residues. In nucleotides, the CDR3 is TGTGCCAGCAGCTTAGTACCGGGAAACGAAAAACTGTTTTTT. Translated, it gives CASSLVPGNEKLFF.

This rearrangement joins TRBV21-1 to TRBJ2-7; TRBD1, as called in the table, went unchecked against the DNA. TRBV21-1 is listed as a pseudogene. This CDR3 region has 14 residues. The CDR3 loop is CASSPGTRHYEQYF. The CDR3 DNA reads TGTGCCAGCAGCCCTGGGACACGACACTACGAGCAGTACTTC.